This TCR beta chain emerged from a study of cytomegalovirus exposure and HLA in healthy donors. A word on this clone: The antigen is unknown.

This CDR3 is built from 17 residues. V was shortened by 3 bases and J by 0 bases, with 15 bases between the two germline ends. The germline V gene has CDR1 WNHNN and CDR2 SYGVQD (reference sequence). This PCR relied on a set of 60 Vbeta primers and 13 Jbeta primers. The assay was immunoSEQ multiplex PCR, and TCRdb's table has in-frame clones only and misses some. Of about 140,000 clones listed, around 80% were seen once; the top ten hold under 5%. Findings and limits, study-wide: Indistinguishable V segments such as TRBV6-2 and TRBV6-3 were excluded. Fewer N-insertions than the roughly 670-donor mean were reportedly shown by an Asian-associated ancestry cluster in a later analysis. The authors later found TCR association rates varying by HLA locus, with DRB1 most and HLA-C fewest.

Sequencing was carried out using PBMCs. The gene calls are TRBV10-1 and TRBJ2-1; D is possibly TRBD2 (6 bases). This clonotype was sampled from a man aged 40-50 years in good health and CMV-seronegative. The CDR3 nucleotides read TGCGCCAGCAGTGAAGTGCGGGACCTCTCCTCCTACAATGAGCAGTTCTTC. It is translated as CASSEVRDLSSYNEQFF.